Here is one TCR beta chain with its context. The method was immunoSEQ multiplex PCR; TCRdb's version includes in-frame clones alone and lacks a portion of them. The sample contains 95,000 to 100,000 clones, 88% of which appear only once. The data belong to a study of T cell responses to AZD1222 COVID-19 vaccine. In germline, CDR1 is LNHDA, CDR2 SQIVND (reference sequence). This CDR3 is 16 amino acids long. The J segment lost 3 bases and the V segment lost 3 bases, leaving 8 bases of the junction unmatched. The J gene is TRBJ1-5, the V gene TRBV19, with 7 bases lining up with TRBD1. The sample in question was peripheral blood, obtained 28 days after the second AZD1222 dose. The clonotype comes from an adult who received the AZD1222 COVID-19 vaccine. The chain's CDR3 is CASSISTTGSNQPQHF. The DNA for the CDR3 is TGTGCCAGTAGTATCTCGACGACAGGGTCCAATCAGCCCCAGCATTTT.